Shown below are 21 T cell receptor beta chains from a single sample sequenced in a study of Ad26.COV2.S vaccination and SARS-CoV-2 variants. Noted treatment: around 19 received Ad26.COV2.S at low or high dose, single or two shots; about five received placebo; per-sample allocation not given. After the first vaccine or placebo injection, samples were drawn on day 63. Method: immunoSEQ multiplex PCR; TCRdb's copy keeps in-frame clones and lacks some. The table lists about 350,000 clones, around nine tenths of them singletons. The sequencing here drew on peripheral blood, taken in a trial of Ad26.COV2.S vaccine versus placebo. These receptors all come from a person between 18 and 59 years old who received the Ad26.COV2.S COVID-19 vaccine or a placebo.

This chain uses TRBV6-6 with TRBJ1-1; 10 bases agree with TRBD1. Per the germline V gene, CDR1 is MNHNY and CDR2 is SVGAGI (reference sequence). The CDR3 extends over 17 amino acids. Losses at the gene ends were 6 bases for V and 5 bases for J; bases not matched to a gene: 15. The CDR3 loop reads CASSRPGQGRKGTEAFF. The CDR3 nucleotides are TGTGCCAGCAGCCGACCGGGACAGGGGAGGAAGGGGACTGAAGCTTTCTTT.

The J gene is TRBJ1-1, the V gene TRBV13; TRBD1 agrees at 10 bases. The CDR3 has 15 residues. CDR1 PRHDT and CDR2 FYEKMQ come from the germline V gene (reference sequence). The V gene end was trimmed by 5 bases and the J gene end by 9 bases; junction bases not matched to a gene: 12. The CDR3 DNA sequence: TGTGCCAGCAGCCCCCACGGGGACAGGGGAGGGCAAGCTTTCTTT. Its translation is CASSPHGDRGGQAFF.

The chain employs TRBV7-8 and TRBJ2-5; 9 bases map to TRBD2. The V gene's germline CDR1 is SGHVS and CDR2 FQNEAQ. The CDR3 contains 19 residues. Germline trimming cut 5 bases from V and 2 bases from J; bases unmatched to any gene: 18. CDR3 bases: TGTGCCAGCAGCCCCCAGGGGCTAGCGGGAAGCACATCACAAGAGACCCAGTACTTC. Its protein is CASSPQGLAGSTSQETQYF.

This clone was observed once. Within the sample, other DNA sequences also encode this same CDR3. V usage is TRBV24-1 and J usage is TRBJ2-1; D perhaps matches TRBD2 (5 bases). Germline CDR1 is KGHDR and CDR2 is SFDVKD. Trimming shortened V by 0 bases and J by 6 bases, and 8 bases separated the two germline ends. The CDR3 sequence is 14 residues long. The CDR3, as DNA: TGTGCCACCAGTGATTTGGGACTCGGCAATGAGCAGTTCTTC. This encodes CATSDLGLGNEQFF.

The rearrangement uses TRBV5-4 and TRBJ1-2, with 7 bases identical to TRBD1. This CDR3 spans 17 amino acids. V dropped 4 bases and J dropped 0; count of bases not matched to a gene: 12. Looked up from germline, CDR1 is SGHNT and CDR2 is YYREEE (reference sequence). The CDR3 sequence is CASSPIRNRGSNYGYTF. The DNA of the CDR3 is TGTGCCAGCAGCCCTATTAGAAACAGGGGTTCTAACTATGGCTACACCTTC.

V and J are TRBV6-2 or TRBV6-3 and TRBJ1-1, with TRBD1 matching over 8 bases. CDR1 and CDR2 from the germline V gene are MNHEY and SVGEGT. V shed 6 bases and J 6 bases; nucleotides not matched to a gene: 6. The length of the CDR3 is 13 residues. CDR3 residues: CASSLPGGSEAFF. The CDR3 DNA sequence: TGTGCCAGCAGCTTACCAGGGGGCTCTGAAGCTTTCTTT.

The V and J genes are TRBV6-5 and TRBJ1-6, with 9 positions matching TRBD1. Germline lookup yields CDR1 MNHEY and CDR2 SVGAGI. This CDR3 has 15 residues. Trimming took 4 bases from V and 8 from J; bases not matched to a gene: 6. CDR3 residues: CASSLGDREDSPLHF. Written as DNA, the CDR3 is TGTGCCAGCAGTTTAGGGGACAGGGAAGATTCACCCCTCCACTTT.

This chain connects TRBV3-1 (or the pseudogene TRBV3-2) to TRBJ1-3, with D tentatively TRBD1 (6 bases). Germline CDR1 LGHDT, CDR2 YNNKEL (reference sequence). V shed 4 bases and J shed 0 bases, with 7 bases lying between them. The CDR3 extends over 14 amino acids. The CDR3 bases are TGTGCCAGCAGCCGAGGGGGCTCTGGAAACACCATATATTTT. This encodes CASSRGGSGNTIYF.

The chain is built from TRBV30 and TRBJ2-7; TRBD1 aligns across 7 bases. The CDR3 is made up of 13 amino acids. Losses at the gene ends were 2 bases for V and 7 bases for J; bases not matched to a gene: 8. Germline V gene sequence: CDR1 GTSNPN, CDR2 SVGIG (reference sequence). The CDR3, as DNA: TGTGCCTGGAGTTTACTCCCACAGGGGGAGCAGTACTTC. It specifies CAWSLLPQGEQYF. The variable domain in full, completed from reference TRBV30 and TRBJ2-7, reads SQTIHQWPATLVQPVGSPLSLECTVEGTSNPNLYWYRQAAGRGLQLLFYSVGIGQISSEVPQNLSASRPQDRQFILSSKKLLLSDSGFYLCAWSLLPQGEQYFGPGTRLTVT.

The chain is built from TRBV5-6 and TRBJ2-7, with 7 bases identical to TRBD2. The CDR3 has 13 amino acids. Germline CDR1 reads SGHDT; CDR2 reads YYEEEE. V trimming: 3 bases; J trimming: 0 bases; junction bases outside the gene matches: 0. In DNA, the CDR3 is TGTGCCAGCAGCTGGACTAGCTCCTACGAGCAGTACTTC. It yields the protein CASSWTSSYEQYF.

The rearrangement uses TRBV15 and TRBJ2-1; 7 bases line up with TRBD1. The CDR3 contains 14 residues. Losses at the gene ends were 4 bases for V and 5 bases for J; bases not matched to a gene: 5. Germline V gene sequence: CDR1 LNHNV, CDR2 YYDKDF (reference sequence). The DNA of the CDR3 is TGTGCCACCAGCAAAGGACAGGAACACAATGAGCAGTTCTTC. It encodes CATSKGQEHNEQFF.

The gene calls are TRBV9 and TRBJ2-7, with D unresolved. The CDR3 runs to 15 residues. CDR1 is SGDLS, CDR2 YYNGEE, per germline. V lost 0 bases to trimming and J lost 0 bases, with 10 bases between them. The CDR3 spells CASSVGPVSSYEQYF. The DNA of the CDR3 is TGTGCCAGCAGCGTAGGGCCAGTAAGCTCCTACGAGCAGTACTTC.

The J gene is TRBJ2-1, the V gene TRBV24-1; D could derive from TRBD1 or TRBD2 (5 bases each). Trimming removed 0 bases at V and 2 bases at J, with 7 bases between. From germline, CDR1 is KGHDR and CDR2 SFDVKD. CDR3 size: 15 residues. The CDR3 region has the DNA TGTGCCACCAGTGATTTGACGGGGCCCTACAATGAGCAGTTCTTC. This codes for CATSDLTGPYNEQFF.

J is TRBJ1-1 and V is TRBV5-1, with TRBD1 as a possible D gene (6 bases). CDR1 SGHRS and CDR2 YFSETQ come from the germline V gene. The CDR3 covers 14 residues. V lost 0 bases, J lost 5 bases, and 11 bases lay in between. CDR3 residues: CASSLGRGQTEAFF. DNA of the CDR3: TGCGCCAGCAGCTTGGGCCGGGGGCAAACTGAAGCTTTCTTT.

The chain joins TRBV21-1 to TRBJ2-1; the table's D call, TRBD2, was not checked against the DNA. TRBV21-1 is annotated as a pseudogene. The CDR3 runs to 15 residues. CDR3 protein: CASSPMRNRYNEQFF. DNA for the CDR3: TGTGCCAGCAGCCCAATGAGGAACCGGTACAATGAGCAGTTCTTC.

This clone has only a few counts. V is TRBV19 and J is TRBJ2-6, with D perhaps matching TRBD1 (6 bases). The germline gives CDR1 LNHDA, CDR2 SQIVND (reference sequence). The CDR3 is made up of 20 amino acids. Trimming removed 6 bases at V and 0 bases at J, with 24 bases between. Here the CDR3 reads CASSTWDTYDLNSGANVLTF. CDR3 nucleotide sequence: TGTGCCAGTAGCACATGGGACACATACGATTTAAACTCTGGGGCCAACGTCCTGACTTTC.

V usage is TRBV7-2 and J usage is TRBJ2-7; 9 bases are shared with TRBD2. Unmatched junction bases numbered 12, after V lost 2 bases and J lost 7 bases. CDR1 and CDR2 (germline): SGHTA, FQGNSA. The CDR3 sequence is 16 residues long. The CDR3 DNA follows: TGTGCCAGCAGCTTAAGTGGTAGCGGGGGCGTTAAAGAGCAGTACTTC. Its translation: CASSLSGSGGVKEQYF.

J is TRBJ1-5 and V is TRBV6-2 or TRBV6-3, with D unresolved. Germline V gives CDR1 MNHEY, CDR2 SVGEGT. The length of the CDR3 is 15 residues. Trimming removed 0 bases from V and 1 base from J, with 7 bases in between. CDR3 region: CASSYSSRSNQPQHF. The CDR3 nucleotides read TGTGCCAGCAGTTACTCGTCCCGGAGCAATCAGCCCCAGCATTTT.

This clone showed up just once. The DNA for the CDR3 is TGCGCCAGCAGCGGTCAGCTTAATGAAAAACTGTTTTTT. It is translated as CASSGQLNEKLFF. The genes are TRBV10-2 and TRBJ1-4; the D is unclear. This CDR3 spans 13 amino acids. Per germline, CDR1 WSHSY and CDR2 SAAADI. Trimming took 6 bases from V and 4 from J, leaving 9 bases between them.

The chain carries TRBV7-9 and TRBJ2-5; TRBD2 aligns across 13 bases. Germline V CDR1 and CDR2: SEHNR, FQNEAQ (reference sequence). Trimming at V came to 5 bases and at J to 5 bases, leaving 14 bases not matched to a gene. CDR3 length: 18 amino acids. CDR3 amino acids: CASSPRTSGSVFGETQYF. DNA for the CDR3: TGTGCCAGCAGCCCCCGGACTAGCGGGAGTGTCTTCGGGGAGACCCAGTACTTC. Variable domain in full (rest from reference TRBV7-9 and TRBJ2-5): DTGVSQNPRHKITKRGQNVTFRCDPISEHNRLYWYRQTLGQGPEFLTYFQNEAQLEKSRLLSDRFSAERPKGSFSTLEIQRTEQGDSAMYLCASSPRTSGSVFGETQYFGPGTRLLVL.

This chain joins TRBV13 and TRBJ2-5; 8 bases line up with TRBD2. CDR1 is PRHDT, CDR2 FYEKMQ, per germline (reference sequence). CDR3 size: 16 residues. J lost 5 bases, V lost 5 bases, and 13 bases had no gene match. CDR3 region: CASSPSYELAGETQYF. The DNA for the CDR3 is TGTGCCAGCAGCCCTTCCTATGAGTTAGCGGGGGAGACCCAGTACTTC.